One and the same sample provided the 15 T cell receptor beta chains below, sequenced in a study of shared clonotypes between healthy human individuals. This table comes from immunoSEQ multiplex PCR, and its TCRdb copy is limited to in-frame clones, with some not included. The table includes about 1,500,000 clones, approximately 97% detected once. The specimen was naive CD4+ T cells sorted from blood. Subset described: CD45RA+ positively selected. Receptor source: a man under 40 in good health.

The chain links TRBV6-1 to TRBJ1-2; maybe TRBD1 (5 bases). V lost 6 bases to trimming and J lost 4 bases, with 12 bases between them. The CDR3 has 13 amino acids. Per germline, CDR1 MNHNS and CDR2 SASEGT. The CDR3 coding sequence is TGTGCCAGCAGCGAAACAGGAACCTATGGCTACACCTTC. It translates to CASSETGTYGYTF.

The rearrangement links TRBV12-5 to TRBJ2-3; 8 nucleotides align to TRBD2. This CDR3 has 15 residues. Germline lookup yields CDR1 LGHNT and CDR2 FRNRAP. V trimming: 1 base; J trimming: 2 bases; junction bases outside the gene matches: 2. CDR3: CASGLAGGNTDTQYF. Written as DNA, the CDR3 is TGTGCTAGTGGTTTGGCGGGGGGGAACACAGATACGCAGTATTTT.

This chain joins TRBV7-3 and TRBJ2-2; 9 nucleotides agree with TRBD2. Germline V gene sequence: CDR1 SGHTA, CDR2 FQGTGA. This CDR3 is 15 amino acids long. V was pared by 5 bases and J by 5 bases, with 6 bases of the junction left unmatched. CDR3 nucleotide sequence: TGTGCCAGCAGCCTCGGACTAGCGAGGACCGGGGAGCTGTTTTTT. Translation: CASSLGLARTGELFF.

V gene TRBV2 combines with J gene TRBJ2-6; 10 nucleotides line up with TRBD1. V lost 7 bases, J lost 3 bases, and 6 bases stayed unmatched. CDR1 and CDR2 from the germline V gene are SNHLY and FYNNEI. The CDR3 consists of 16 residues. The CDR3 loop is CASIGTGVYGANVLTF. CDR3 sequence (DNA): TGTGCCAGCATTGGGACAGGGGTTTATGGGGCCAACGTCCTGACTTTC.

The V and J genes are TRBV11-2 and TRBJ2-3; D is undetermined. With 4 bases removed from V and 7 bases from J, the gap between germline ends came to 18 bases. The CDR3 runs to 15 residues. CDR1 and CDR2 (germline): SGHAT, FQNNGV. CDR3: CASSSFGAAGHTQYF. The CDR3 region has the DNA TGTGCCAGCAGCTCATTTGGAGCCGCTGGGCATACGCAGTATTTT.

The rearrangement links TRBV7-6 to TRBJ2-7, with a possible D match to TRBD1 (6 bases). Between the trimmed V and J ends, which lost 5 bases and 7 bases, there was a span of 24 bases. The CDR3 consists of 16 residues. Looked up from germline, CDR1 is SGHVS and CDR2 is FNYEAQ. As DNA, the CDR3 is TGTGCCAGCAGCCCCAACCCCGGGACATCACCGGGGGAGCAGTACTTC. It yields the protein CASSPNPGTSPGEQYF. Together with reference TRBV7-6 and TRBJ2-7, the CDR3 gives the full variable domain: GAGVSQSPRYKVTKRGQDVALRCDPISGHVSLYWYRQALGQGPEFLTYFNYEAQQDKSGLPNDRFSAERPEGSISTLTIQRTEQRDSAMYRCASSPNPGTSPGEQYFGPGTRLTVT.

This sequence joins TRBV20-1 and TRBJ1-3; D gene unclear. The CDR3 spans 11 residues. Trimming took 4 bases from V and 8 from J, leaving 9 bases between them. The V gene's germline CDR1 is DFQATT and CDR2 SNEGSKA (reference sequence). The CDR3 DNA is TGCAGTGCTAATTACCGGGACACCATATATTTT. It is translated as CSANYRDTIYF.

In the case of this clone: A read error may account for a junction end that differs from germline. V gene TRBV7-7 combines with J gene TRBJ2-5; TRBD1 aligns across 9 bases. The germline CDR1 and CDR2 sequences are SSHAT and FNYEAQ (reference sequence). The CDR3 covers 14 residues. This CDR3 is CASSLNRGRETQYF. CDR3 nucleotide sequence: TGTGCTAGCAGCTTAAACAGGGGGCGAGAGACCCAGTACTTC.

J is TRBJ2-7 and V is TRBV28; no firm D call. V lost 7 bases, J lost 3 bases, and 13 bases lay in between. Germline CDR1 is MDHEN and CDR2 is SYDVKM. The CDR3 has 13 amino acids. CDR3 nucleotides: TGTGCCAGCACTTTGGGTCAGAACTACGAGCAGTACTTC. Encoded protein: CASTLGQNYEQYF.

DNA of the CDR3: TGCGCCAGCAGCTTCGCGGGAGTGGGCAATGAGCAGTTCTTC. Translated, it gives CASSFAGVGNEQFF. The chain carries TRBV5-1 and TRBJ2-1; 7 nucleotides align to TRBD2. Looked up from germline, CDR1 is SGHRS and CDR2 is YFSETQ. V gave up 2 bases and J gave up 6 bases; unmatched junction bases: 5. The CDR3 is 14 amino acids.

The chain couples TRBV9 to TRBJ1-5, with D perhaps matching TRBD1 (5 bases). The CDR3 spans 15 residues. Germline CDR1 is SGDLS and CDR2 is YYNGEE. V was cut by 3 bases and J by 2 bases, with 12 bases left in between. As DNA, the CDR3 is TGTGCCAGCAGCGCCCGGGGCGCTGGCAATCAGCCCCAGCATTTT. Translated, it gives CASSARGAGNQPQHF.

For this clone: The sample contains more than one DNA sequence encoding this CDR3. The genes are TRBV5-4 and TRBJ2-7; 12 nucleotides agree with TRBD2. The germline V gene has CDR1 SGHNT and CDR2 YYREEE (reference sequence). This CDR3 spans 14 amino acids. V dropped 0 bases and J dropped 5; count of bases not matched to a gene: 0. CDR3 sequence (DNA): TGTGCCAGCAGCTTGGGACTAGCGGGAGACGAGCAGTACTTC. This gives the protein CASSLGLAGDEQYF. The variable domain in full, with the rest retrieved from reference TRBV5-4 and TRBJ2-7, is ETGVTQSPTHLIKTRGQQVTLRCSSQSGHNTVSWYQQALGQGPQFIFQYYREEENGRGNFPPRFSGLQFPNYSSELNVNALELDDSALYLCASSLGLAGDEQYFGPGTRLTVT.

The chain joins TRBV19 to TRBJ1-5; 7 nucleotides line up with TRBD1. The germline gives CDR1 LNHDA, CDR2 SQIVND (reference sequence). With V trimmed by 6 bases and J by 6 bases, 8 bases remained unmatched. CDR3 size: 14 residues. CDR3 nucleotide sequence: TGTGCCAGTAGAGTTGGGCAGGGGGTTCAGCCCCAGCATTTT. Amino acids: CASRVGQGVQPQHF. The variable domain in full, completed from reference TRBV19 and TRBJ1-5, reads DGGITQSPKYLFRKEGQNVTLSCEQNLNHDAMYWYRQDPGQGLRLIYYSQIVNDFQKGDIAEGYSVSREKKESFPLTVTSAQKNPTAFYLCASRVGQGVQPQHFGDGTRLSIL.

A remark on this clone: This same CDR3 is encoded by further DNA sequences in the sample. The CDR3 nucleotides read TGTGCCAGCAGCTTGTACACCTACGAGCAGTACTTC. Protein: CASSLYTYEQYF. The V and J genes are TRBV5-6 and TRBJ2-7, with unresolved D. CDR1 is SGHDT and CDR2 is YYEEEE in the germline V gene. This CDR3 is 12 amino acids long. V was pared by 1 base and J by 2 bases, with 4 bases between.

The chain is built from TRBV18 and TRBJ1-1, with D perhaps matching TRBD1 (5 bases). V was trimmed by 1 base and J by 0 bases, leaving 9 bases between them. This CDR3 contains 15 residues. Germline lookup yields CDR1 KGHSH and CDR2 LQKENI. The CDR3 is CASSPRKGVNTEAFF. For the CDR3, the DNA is TGTGCCAGCTCACCACGGAAAGGGGTGAACACTGAAGCTTTCTTT.